This T cell receptor beta chain was retrieved from a study of blood T cell repertoires in COVID-19. Whole-study context: T cells, B-cell-depleted T cells, or PBMCs supplied cDNA or gDNA.

Per the study methods: Amplification of reference gene primers was used by the study to estimate nucleated cell counts. Data came from immunoSEQ multiplex PCR; TCRdb stores just in-frame clones and leaves some out. The DNA was the basis for D and trimming; V, J and clone size are from that table. The table has around 450,000 clones, 85% to 90% seen once; the top ten hold about 4.5%. This receptor was obtained from a woman in her thirties with acute or convalescent COVID-19. Input material: peripheral blood.

The CDR3 nucleotides read TGTGCCAGCAGCCGCACGACCGACGGCGGAGGGGGCTACACCTTC. Residues: CASSRTTDGGGGYTF. The J gene is TRBJ1-2, the V gene TRBV6-5; no firm D call. The length of the CDR3 is 15 residues. The germline V and J ends were trimmed by 6 bases and 8 bases, with 22 bases remaining between them. CDR1 MNHEY and CDR2 SVGAGI come from the germline V gene.